The 3 T cell receptor beta chains presented below share a single source sample, sequenced in a study of cytomegalovirus exposure and HLA in healthy donors. The PCR ran on 60 Vbeta and 13 Jbeta primers. Measured with immunoSEQ multiplex PCR; TCRdb has only the in-frame clones, and not every one. The table counts 130,000 to 150,000 clones; approximately 1% lies in the top ten. The source material was PBMCs. Receptor source: a male donor in good health and CMV-seronegative.

The V and J genes are TRBV27 and TRBJ1-1; TRBD1 agrees at 7 bases. Germline V lookup: CDR1 MNHEY, CDR2 SMNVEV (reference sequence). CDR3 size: 13 residues. V was pared by 8 bases and J by 4 bases, with 7 bases of the junction left unmatched. CDR3 in amino acids: CASRQGLTTEAFF. The CDR3 coding sequence is TGTGCCAGCCGACAGGGTCTGACCACTGAAGCTTTCTTT.

This chain joins TRBV19 and TRBJ2-7; D is perhaps TRBD2 (5 bases). The CDR3 is 14 residues long. Germline CDR1 and CDR2: LNHDA and SQIVND (reference sequence). V was pared by 4 bases and J by 0 bases, with 10 bases between. The CDR3 loop reads CASSNSVSSYEQYF. In DNA form, the CDR3 reads TGTGCCAGTAGTAATAGCGTTTCCTCCTACGAGCAGTACTTC.

V usage is TRBV28 and J usage is TRBJ1-5; D unresolved. Germline-derived CDR1 and CDR2 are MDHEN and SYDVKM. The CDR3 runs to 16 residues. Trimming stripped 2 bases from V and 0 bases from J, with 11 bases between. The CDR3 region has the DNA TGTGCCAGCAGTTTACCCCCACACCTTAGCAATCAGCCCCAGCATTTT. Translating gives CASSLPPHLSNQPQHF.